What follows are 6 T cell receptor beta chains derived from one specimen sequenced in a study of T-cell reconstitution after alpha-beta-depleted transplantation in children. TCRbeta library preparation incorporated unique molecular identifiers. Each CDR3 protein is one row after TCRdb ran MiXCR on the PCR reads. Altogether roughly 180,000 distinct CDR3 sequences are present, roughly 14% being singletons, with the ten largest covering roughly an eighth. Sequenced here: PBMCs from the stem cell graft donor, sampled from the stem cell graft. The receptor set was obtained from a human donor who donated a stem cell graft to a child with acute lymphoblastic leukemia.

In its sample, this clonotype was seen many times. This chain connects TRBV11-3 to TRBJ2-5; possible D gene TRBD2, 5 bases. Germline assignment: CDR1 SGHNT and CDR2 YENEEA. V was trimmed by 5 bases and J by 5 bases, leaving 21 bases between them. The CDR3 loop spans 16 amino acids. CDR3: CASSLTAAGGGETQYF. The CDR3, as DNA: TGTGCCAGCAGCCTCACGGCTGCGGGTGGCGGGGAGACCCAGTACTTC.

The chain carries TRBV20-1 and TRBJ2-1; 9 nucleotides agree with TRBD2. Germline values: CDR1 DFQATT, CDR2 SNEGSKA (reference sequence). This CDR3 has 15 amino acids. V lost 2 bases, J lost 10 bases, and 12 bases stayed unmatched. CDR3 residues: CSARQFSGSLEEQFF. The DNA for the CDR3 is TGCAGTGCTAGACAGTTTAGCGGGAGTCTTGAGGAGCAGTTCTTC.

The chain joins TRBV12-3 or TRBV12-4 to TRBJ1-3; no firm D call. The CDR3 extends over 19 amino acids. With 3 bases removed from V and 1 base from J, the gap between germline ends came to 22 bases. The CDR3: CASSFLNRFDRYSGNTIYF. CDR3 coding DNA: TGTGCCAGCAGTTTCCTTAACCGATTCGACCGCTATTCTGGAAACACCATATATTTT.

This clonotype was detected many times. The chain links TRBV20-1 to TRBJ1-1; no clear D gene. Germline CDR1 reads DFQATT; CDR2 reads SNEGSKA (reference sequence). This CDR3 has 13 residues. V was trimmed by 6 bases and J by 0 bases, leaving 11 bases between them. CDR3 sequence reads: CSAKNPMNTEAFF. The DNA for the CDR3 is TGCAGTGCCAAAAACCCCATGAACACTGAAGCTTTCTTT.

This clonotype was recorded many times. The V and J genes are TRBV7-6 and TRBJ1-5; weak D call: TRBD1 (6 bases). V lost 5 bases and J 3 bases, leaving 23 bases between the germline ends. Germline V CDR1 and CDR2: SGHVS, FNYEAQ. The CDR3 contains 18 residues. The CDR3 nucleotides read TGTGCCAGCAGCCCGGCCGGGGGGCTGAGCGCTATCAATCAGCCCCAGCATTTT. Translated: CASSPAGGLSAINQPQHF.

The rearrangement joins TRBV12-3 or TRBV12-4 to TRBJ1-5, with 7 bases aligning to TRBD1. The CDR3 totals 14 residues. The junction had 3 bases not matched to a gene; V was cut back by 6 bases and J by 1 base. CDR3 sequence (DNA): TGTGCCAGCAGGATGGGACAGAGCAATCAGCCCCAGCATTTT. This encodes CASRMGQSNQPQHF.